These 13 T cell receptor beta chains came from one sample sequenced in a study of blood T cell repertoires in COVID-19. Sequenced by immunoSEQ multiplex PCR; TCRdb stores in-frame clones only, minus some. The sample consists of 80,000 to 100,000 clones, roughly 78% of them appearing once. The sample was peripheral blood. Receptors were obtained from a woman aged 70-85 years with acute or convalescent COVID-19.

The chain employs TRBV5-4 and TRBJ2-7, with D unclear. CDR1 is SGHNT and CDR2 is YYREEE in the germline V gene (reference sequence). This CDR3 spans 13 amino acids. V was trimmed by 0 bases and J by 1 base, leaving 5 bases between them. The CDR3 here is CASSLGRSYEQYF. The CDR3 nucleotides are TGTGCCAGCAGCTTGGGCAGATCCTACGAGCAGTACTTC.

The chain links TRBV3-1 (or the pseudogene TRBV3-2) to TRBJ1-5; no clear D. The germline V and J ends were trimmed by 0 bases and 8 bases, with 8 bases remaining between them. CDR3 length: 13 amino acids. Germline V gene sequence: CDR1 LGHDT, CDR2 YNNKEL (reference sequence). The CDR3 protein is CASSQDRVEPQHF. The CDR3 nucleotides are TGTGCCAGCAGCCAAGATCGGGTAGAGCCCCAGCATTTT.

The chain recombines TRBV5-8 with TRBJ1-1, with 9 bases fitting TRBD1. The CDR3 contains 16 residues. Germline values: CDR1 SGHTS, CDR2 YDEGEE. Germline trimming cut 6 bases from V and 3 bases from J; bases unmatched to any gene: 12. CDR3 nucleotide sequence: TGTGCCAGCAACTCCTTGGGGACAGGGTCGTACACTGAAGCTTTCTTT. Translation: CASNSLGTGSYTEAFF.

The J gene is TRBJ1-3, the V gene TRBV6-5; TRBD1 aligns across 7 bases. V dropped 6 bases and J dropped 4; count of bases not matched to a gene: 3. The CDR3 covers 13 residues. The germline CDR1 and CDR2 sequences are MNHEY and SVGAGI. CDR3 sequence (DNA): TGTGCCAGCAGAAGACAGGGAGGAAACACCATATATTTT. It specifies CASRRQGGNTIYF.

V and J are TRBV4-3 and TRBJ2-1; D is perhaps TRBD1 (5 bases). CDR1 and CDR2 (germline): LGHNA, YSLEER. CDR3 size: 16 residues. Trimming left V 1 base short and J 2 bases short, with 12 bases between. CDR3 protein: CASSQVGAYTYNEQFF. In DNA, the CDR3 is TGCGCCAGCAGCCAAGTAGGGGCTTATACCTACAATGAGCAGTTCTTC.

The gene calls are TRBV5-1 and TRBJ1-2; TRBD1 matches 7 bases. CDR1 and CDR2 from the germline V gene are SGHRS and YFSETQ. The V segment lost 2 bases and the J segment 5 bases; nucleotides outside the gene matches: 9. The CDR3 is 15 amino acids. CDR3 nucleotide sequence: TGCGCCAGCAGCTTATCCCCCGGGACAGAATATGGCTACACCTTC. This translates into CASSLSPGTEYGYTF.

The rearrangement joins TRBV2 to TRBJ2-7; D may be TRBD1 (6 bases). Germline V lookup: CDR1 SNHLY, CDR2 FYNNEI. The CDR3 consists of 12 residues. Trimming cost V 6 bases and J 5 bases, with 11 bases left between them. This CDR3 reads CASRKQGHEQYF. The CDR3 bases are TGTGCCAGCAGAAAACAGGGCCACGAGCAGTACTTC.

The DNA for the CDR3 is TGTGCCACCAGCAGAGTGACTATCGGGGGCACTGAAGCTTTCTTT. This gives the protein CATSRVTIGGTEAFF. The V gene is TRBV15, the J gene TRBJ1-1, with D possibly TRBD1 on 5 matching bases. Germline-derived CDR1 and CDR2 are LNHNV and YYDKDF (reference sequence). This CDR3 region has 15 residues. V lost 1 base, J lost 4 bases, and 13 bases lay in between.

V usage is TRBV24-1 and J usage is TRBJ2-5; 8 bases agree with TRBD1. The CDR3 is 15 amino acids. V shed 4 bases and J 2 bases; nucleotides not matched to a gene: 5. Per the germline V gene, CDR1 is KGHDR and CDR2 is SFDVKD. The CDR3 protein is CATSEGQGAQETQYF. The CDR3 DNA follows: TGTGCCACCAGTGAGGGGCAGGGGGCTCAAGAGACCCAGTACTTC.

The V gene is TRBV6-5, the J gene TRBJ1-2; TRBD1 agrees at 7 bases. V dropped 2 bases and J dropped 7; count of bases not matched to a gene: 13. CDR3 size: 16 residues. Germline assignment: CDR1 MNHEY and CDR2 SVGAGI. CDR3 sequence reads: CASSYQERTGHGGYTF. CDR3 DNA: TGTGCCAGCAGTTACCAAGAAAGGACAGGTCACGGTGGCTACACCTTC.

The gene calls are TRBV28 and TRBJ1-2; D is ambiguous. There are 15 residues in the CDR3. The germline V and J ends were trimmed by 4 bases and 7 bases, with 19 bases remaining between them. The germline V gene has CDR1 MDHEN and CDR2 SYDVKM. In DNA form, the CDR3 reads TGTGCCAGCAGTTACCCCACAGCCTACATGGGTGGCTACACCTTC. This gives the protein CASSYPTAYMGGYTF.

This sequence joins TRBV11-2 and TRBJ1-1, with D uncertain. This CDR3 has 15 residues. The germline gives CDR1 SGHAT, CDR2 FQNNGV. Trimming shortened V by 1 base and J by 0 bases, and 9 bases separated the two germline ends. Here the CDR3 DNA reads TGTGCCAGCAGCTTAGCTGCGGGGATGAACACTGAAGCTTTCTTT. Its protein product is CASSLAAGMNTEAFF.

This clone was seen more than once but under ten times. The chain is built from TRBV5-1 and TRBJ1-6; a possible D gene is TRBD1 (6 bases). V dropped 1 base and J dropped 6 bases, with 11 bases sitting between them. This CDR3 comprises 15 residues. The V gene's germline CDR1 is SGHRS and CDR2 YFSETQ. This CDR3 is CASSLLTGGNSPLHF. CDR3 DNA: TGCGCCAGCAGCTTGTTGACAGGAGGTAATTCACCCCTCCACTTT.